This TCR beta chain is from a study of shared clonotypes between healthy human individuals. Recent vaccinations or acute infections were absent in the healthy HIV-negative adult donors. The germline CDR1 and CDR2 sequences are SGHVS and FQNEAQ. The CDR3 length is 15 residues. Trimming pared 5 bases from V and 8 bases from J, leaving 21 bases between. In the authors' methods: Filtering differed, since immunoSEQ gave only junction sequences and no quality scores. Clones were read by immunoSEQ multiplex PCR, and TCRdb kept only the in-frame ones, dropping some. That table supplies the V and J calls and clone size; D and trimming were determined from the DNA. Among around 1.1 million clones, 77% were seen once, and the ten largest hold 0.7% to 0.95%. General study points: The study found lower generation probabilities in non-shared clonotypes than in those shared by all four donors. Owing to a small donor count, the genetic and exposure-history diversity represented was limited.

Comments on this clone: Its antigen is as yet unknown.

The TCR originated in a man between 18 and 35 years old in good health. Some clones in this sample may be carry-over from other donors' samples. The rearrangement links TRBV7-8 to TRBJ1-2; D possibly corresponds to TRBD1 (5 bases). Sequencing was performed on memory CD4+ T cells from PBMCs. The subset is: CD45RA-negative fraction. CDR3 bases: TGTGCCAGCAGCCCGTCCCCGAGGGGCTCTCCGGGCTACACCTTC. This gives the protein CASSPSPRGSPGYTF.